These 7 T cell receptor beta chains were sequenced from one sample in a study of blood T cell repertoires in COVID-19. Some clones are missing from TCRdb's copy, which holds only in-frame ones; the method was immunoSEQ multiplex PCR. The sample has roughly 40,000 clones, around 90% seen once; the top ten hold 7% to 9%. Sequenced input: peripheral blood. The source of these receptors is a woman aged 65 to 85 with acute or convalescent COVID-19.

To note about this clone: This specimen includes other DNA sequences encoding the same CDR3. This chain uses TRBV12-3 or TRBV12-4 with TRBJ2-3; D not resolved. The CDR3 consists of 11 residues. V was shortened by 6 bases and J by 2 bases, with 3 bases between the two germline ends. CDR3 coding DNA: TGTGCCAGCAGGTACACAGATACGCAGTATTTT. The encoded protein is CASRYTDTQYF.

The rearrangement joins TRBV28 to TRBJ2-3; 9 positions match TRBD2. The J segment lost 5 bases and the V segment lost 5 bases, leaving 17 bases of the junction unmatched. From germline, CDR1 is MDHEN and CDR2 SYDVKM. The CDR3 loop spans 18 amino acids. CDR3 nucleotide sequence: TGTGCCAGCAGTCCGATGGGGTACGCGGGAGGGCCGGGAGATACGCAGTATTTT. Translation gives CASSPMGYAGGPGDTQYF.

The chain is built from TRBV18 and TRBJ2-3, with 8 bases matching TRBD2. CDR1 and CDR2 from the germline V gene are KGHSH and LQKENI. This CDR3 spans 17 amino acids. V shed 2 bases, J shed 1 base, and the junction held 8 bases outside the gene matches. The CDR3 region is CASSPRESSGGTDTQYF. The DNA of the CDR3 is TGTGCCAGCTCACCAAGGGAAAGTAGCGGGGGCACAGATACGCAGTATTTT.

The chain uses TRBV5-1 and TRBJ1-3; D remains unclear. V gave up 3 bases and J gave up 0 bases, with 4 bases separating them. CDR3 length equals 13 residues. Germline CDR1 reads SGHRS; CDR2 reads YFSETQ. This CDR3 reads CASSSNSGNTIYF. CDR3 DNA sequence: TGCGCCAGCAGCTCAAACTCTGGAAACACCATATATTTT. Looking up the rest from reference TRBV5-1 and TRBJ1-3 gives the full variable domain: KAGVTQTPRYLIKTRGQQVTLSCSPISGHRSVSWYQQTPGQGLQFLFEYFSETQRNKGNFPGRFSGRQFSNSRSEMNVSTLELGDSALYLCASSSNSGNTIYFGEGSWLTVV.

The gene calls are TRBV24-1 and TRBJ1-2; 9 bases line up with TRBD1. This CDR3 region has 15 residues. Unmatched junction bases numbered 5, after V lost 1 base and J lost 6 bases. Per the germline V gene, CDR1 is KGHDR and CDR2 is SFDVKD. In nucleotides, the CDR3 is TGTGCCACCAGTGATTTCCCTAGGACAGGGGATGGCTACACCTTC. Protein: CATSDFPRTGDGYTF.

This clone was detected a few times. The chain couples TRBV10-3 to TRBJ2-3; TRBD2 might be the D (6 bases). Trimming took 6 bases from V and 2 from J, leaving 18 bases between them. Germline V gene data show CDR1 as ENHRY and CDR2 as SYGVKD. The CDR3 loop spans 16 amino acids. CDR3 residues: CAIRASAVRDTDTQYF. As DNA, the CDR3 is TGTGCCATCAGGGCCTCCGCGGTGCGGGACACAGATACGCAGTATTTT.

The chain couples TRBV9 to TRBJ1-4, with D uncertain. V was pared by 3 bases and J by 4 bases, with 22 bases between. This CDR3 has 18 amino acids. Germline V lookup: CDR1 SGDLS, CDR2 YYNGEE. CDR3 bases: TGTGCCAGCAGCGCGCACCCAGCAGCTGGACTAATTAATGAAAAACTGTTTTTT. This translates into CASSAHPAAGLINEKLFF.